The T cell receptor beta chain described here comes from a study of cytomegalovirus exposure and HLA in healthy donors. Whole-study context: Sequencing of 150 million to 200 million T cells in an earlier analysis found 100 million to 140 million unique TCR beta sequences.

The V end lost 5 bases, the J end lost 9 bases, and 17 bases lay between the germline ends. CDR1 SNHLY and CDR2 FYNNEI come from the germline V gene. There are 13 residues in the CDR3. 13 Jbeta primers and 60 Vbeta primers were used for the PCR. Measured with immunoSEQ multiplex PCR; TCRdb has only the in-frame clones, and not every one. The data hold approximately 110,000 clones, with around 80% observed a single time. The study, taken as a whole, reports: In all likelihood, a cluster of highly shared sequence variants was a sequencing artifact. There were reportedly fewer N-insertions in an Asian-associated ancestry cluster than the roughly 700-donor mean, in a later analysis.

Remarks on this clone: The antigen is not known.

The chain links TRBV2 to TRBJ2-7; D not certain. The clonotype comes from a woman younger than 45 in good health and CMV-seronegative. The source material was PBMCs. CDR3 in DNA: TGTGCCAGCAGTTCTTCCCCTAGTTCGGTGCAGTACTTC. It translates to CASSSSPSSVQYF.